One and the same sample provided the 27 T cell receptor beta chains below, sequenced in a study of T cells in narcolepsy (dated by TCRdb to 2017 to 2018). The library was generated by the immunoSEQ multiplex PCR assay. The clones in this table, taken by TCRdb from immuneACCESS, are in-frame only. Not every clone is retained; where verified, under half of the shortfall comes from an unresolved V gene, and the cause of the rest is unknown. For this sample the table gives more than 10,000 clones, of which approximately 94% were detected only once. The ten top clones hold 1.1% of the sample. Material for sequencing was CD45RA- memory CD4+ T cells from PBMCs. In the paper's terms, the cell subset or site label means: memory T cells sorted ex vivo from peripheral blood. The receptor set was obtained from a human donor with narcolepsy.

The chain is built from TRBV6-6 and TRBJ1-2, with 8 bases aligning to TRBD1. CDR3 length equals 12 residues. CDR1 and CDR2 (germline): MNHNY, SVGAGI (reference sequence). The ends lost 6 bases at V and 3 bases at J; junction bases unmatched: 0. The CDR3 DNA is TGTGCCAGCAGACAGGGGGACTATGGCTACACCTTC. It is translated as CASRQGDYGYTF.

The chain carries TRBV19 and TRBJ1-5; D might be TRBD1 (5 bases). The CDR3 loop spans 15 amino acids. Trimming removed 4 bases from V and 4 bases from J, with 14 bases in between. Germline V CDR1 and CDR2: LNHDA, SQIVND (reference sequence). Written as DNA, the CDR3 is TGTGCCAGTAGTAGTGCGGCAGGGCCAAATCAGCCCCAGCATTTT. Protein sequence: CASSSAAGPNQPQHF.

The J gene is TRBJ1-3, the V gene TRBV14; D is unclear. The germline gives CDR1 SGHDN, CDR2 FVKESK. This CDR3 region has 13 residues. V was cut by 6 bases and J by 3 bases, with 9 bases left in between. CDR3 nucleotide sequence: TGTGCCAGCAGTCCTAGTCTTGGAAACACCATATATTTT. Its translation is CASSPSLGNTIYF.

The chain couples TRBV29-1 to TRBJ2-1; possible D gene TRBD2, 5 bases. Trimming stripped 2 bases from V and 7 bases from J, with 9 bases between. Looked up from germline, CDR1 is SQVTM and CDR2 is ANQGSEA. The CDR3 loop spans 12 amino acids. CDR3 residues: CSVERPGNEQFF. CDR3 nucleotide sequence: TGCAGCGTTGAACGACCGGGAAATGAGCAGTTCTTC.

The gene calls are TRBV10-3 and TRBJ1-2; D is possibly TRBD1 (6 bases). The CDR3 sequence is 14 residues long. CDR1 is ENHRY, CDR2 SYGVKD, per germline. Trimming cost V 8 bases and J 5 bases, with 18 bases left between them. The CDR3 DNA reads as TGTGCCATCCAAGGGGACACCCGCGGGTATGGCTACACCTTC. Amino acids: CAIQGDTRGYGYTF.

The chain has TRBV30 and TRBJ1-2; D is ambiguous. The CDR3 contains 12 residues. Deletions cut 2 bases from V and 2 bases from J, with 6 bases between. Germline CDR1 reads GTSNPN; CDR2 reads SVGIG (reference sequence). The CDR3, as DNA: TGTGCCTGGAGTACAGAGAACTATGGCTACACCTTC. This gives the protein CAWSTENYGYTF.

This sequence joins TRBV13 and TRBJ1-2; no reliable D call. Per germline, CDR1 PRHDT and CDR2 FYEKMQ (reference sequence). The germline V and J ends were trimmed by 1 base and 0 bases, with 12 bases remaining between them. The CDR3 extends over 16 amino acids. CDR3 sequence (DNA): TGTGCCAGCAGCTTAGTTCGGCGGGAATCTAACTATGGCTACACCTTC. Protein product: CASSLVRRESNYGYTF.

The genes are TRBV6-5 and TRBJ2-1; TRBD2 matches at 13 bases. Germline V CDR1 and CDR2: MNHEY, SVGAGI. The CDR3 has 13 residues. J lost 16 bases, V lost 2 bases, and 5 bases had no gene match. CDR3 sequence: CASSYGTSGKYFF. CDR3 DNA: TGTGCCAGCAGTTACGGGACTAGCGGGAAGTATTTCTTC.

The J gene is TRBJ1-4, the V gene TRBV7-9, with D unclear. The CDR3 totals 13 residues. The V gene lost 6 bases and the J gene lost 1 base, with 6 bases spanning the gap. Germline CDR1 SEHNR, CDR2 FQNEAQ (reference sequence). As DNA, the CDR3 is TGTGCCAGCAGGGACGGAACTAATGAAAAACTGTTTTTT. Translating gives CASRDGTNEKLFF.

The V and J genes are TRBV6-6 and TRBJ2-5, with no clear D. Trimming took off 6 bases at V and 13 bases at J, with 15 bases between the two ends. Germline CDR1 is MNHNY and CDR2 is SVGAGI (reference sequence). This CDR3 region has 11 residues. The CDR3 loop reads CASSPGGLMYF. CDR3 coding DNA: TGTGCCAGCAGCCCCGGCGGCCTTATGTACTTC.

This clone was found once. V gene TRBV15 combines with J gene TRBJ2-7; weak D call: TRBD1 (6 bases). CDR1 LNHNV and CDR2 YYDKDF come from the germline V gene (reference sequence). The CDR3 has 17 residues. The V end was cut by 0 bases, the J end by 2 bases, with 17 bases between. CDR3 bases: TGTGCCACCAGCAGAGACCAGGCCAGGGGAACCCCCTACGAGCAGTACTTC. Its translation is CATSRDQARGTPYEQYF.

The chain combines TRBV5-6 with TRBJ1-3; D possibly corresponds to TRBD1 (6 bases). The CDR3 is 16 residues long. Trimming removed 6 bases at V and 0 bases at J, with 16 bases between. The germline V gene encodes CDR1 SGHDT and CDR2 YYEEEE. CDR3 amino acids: CASISIRGSSGNTIYF. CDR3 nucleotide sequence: TGTGCCAGCATCAGTATCAGGGGTAGCTCTGGAAACACCATATATTTT.

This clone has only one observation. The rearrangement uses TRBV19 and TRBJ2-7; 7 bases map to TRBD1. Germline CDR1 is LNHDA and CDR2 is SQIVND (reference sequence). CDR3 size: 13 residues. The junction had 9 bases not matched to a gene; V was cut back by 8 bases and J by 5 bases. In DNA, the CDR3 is TGTGCCAGTCTGGCAGGGGGAGTTGACGAGCAGTACTTC. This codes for CASLAGGVDEQYF.

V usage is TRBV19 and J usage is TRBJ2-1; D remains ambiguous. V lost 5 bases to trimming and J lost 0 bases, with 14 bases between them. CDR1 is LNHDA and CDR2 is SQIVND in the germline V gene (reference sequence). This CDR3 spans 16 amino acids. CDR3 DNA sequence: TGTGCCAGTAGTGAGTATCGAGTGAACTCCTACAATGAGCAGTTCTTC. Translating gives CASSEYRVNSYNEQFF.

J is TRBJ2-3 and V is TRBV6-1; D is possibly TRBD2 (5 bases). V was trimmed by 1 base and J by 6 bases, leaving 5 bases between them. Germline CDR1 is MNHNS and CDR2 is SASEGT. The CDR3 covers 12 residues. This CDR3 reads CASSEGRDTQYF. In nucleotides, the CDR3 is TGTGCCAGCAGTGAAGGGAGGGATACGCAGTATTTT.

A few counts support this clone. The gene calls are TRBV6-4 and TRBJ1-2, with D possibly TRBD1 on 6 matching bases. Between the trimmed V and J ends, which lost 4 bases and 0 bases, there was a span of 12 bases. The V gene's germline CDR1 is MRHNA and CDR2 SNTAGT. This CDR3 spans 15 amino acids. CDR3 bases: TGTGCCAGCAGTGCCGAGGGGGGTCCTAACTATGGCTACACCTTC. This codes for CASSAEGGPNYGYTF.

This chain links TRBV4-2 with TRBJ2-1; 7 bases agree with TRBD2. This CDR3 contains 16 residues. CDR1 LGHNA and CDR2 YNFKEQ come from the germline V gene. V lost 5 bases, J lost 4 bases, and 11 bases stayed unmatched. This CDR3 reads CASSALASGDYNEQFF. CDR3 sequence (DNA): TGTGCCAGCAGCGCCCTGGCTAGCGGCGATTACAATGAGCAGTTCTTC.

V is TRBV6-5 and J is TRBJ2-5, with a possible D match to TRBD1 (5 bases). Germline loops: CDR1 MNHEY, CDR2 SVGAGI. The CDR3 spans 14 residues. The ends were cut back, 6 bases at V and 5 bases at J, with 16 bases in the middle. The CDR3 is CASSRTRFQETQYF. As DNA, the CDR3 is TGTGCCAGCAGCCGGACACGGTTCCAGGAGACCCAGTACTTC.

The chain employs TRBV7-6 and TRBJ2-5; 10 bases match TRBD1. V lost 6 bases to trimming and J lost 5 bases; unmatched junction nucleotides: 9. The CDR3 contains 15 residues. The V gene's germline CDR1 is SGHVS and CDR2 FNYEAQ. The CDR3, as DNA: TGTGCCAGCAGTCCAGACAGGGGGCGCTGGGAGACCCAGTACTTC. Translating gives CASSPDRGRWETQYF.

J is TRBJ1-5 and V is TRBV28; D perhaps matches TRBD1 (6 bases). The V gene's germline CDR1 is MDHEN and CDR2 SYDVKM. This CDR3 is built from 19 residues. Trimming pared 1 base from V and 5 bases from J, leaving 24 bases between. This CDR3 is CASSLLGQGTTKGDQPQHF. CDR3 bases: TGTGCCAGCAGTTTATTAGGCCAGGGGACGACCAAAGGTGATCAGCCCCAGCATTTT.

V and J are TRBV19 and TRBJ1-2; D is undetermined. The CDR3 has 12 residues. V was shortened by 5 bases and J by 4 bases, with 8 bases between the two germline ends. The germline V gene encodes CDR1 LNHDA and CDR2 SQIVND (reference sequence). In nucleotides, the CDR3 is TGTGCCAGTAGTGACCGTGGCTATGGCTACACCTTC. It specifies CASSDRGYGYTF.

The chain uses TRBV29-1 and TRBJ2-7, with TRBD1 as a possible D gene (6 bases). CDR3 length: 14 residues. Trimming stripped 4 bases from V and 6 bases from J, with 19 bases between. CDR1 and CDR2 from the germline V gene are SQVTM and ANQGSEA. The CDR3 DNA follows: TGCAGCGTTGCCGTAACAGGGTTCGCTGGCGAGCAGTACTTC. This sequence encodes CSVAVTGFAGEQYF.

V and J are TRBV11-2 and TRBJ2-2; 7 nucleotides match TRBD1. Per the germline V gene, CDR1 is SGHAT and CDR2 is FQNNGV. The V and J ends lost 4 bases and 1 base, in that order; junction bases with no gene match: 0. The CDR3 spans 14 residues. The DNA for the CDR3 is TGTGCCAGCAGCTGGACAGGGAACACCGGGGAGCTGTTTTTT. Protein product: CASSWTGNTGELFF.

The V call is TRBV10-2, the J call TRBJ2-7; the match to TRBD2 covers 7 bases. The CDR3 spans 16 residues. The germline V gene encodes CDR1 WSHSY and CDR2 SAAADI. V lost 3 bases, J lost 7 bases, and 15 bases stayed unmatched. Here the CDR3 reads CASSEGGLAGAGEQYF. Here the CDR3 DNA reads TGCGCCAGCAGTGAAGGCGGTTTGGCGGGAGCTGGGGAGCAGTACTTC.

This chain's CDR3 is CASSPRDRHQETQYF. The CDR3 nucleotides are TGTGCCAGCAGCCCCAGGGACAGGCACCAAGAGACCCAGTACTTC. The chain is built from TRBV11-3 and TRBJ2-5; TRBD1 matches 8 bases. Germline values: CDR1 SGHNT, CDR2 YENEEA. The CDR3 contains 15 residues. V trimming: 5 bases; J trimming: 0 bases; junction bases outside the gene matches: 5.

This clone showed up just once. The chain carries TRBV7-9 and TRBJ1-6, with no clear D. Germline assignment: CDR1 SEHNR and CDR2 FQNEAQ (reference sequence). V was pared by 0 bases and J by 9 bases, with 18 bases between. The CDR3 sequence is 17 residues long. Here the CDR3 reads CASSLAQVGLGSSPLHF. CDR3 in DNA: TGTGCCAGCAGCTTAGCGCAGGTCGGCCTGGGGTCTTCACCCCTCCACTTT.

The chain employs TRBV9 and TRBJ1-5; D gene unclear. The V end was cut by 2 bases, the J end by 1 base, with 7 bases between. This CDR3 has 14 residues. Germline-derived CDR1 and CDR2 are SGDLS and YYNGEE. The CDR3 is CASSVYLSNQPQHF. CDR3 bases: TGTGCCAGCAGCGTGTACTTGAGCAATCAGCCCCAGCATTTT.